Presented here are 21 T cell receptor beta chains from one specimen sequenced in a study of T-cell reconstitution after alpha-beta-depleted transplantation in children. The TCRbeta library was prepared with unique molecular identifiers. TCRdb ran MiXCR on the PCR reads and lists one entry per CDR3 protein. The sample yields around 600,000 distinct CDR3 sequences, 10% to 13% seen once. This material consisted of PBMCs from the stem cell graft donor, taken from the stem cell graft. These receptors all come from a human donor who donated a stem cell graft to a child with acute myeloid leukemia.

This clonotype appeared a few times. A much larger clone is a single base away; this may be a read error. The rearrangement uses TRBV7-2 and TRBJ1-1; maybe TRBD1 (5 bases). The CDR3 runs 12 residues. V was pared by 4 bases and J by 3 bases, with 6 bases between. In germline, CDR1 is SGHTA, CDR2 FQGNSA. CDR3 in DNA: TGTGCCAGCAGCTGGGGGTACACTGAAGCTTTCTTT. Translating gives CASSWGYTEAFF.

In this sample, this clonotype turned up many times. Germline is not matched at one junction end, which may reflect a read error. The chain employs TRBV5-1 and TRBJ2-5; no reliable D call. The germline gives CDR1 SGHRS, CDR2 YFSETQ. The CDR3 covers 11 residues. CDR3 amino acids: CASSFSETQYF. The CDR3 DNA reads TGTGCCAGCAGCTTTAGTGAGACCCAGTACTTC.

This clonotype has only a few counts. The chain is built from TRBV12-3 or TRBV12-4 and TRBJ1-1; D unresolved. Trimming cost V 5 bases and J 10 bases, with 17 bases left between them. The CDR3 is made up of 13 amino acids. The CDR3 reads CASSLETPTGAFF. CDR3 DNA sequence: TGTGCCAGCAGTCTAGAGACCCCAACGGGAGCTTTCTTT.

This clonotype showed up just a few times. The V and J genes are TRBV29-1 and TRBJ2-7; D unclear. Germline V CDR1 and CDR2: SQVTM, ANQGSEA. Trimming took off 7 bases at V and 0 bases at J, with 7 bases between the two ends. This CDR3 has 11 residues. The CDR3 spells CSGQDSYEQYF. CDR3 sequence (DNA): TGCAGCGGCCAAGACTCCTACGAGCAGTACTTC.

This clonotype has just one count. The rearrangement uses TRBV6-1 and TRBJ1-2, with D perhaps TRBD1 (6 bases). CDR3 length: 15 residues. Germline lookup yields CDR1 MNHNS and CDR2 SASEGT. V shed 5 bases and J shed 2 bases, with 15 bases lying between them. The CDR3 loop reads CASSPRDIGNYGYTF. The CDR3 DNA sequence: TGTGCCAGCAGTCCCCGGGACATTGGAAACTATGGCTACACCTTC.

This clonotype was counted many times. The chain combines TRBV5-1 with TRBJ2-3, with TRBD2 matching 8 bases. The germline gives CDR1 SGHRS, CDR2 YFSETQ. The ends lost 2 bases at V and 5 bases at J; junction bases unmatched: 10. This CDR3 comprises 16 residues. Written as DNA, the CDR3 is TGCGCCAGCAGCTTTGCCGTTGGGCTAGCGGGAGATACGCAGTATTTT. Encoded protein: CASSFAVGLAGDTQYF.

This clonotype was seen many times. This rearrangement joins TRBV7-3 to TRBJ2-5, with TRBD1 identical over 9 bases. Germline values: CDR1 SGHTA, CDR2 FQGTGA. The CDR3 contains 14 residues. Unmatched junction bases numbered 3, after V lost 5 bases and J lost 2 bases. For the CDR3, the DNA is TGTGCCAGCAGCCCTGACAGGGGGCAAGAGACCCAGTACTTC. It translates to CASSPDRGQETQYF. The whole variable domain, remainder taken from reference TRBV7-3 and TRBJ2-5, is GAGVSQTPSNKVTEKGKYVELRCDPISGHTALYWYRQSLGQGPEFLIYFQGTGAADDSGLPNDRFFAVRPEGSVSTLKIQRTERGDSAVYLCASSPDRGQETQYFGPGTRLLVL.

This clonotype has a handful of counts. For the CDR3, the DNA is TGCGCCAGCAGTCTAATGGGACGGGAAGAAGAGTCCCAGCATTTT. Protein product: CASSLMGREEESQHF. The rearrangement joins TRBV5-1 to TRBJ1-5; D is perhaps TRBD1 (5 bases). This CDR3 spans 15 amino acids. The V end lost 5 bases, the J end lost 11 bases, and 23 bases lay between the germline ends. CDR1 is SGHRS, CDR2 YFSETQ, per germline.

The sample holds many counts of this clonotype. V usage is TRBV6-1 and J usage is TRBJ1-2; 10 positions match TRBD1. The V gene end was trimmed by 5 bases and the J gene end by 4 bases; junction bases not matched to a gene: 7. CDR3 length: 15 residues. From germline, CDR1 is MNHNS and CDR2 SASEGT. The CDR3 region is CASSKDRGLGYGYTF. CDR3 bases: TGTGCCAGCAGTAAAGACAGGGGGCTAGGCTATGGCTACACCTTC.

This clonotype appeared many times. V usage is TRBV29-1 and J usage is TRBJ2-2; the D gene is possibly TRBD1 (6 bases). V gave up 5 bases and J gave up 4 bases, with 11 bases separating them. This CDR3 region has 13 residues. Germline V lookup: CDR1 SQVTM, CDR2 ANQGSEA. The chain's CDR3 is CSVQTGSTGELFF. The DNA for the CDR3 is TGCAGCGTTCAGACAGGCAGCACCGGGGAGCTGTTTTTT.

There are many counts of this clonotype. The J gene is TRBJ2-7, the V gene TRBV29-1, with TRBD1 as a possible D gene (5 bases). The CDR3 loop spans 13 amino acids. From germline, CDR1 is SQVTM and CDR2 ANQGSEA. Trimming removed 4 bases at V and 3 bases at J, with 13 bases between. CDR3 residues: CSVGGRANYEQYF. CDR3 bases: TGCAGCGTTGGGGGCAGGGCCAACTACGAGCAGTACTTC.

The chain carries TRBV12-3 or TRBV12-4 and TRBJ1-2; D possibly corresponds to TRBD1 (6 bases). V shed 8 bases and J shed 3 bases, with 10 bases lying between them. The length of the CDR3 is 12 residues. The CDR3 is CASWAGDYGYTF. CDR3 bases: TGTGCCAGCTGGGCAGGGGACTATGGCTACACCTTC.

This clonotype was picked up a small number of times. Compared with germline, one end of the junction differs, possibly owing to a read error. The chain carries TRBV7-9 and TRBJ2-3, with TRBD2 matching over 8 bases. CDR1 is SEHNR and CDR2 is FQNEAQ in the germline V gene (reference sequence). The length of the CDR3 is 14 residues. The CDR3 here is CASSFSLVWTSRVF. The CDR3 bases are TGTGCCAGCAGCTTTAGTTTGGTCTGGACTAGCCGGGTTTTT.

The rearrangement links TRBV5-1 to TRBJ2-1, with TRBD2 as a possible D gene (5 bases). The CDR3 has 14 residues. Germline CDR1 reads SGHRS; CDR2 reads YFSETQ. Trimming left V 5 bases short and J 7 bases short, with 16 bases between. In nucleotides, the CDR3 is TGCGCCAGCAGTCGGACTGCCGGTGGTAATGAGCAGTTCTTC. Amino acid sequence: CASSRTAGGNEQFF.

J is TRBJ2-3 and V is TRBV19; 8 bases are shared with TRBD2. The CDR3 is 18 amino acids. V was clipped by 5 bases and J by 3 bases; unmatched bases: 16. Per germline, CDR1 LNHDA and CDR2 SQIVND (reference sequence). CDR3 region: CASSAGGRDQGRTDTQYF. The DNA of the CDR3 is TGTGCCAGTAGTGCGGGGGGAAGGGACCAAGGTCGGACAGATACGCAGTATTTT.

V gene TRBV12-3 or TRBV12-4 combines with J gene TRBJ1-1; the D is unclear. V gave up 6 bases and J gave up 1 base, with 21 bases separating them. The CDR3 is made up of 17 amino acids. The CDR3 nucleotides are TGTGCCAGCAGCCCTCCTGAAATCGGGGTCGAGAACACTGAAGCTTTCTTT. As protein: CASSPPEIGVENTEAFF.

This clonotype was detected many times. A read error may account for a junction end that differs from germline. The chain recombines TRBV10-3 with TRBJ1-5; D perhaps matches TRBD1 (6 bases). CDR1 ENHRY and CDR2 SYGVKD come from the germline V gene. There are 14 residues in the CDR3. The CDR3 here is CAISQSGDNQPQHF. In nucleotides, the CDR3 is TGTGCCATCAGTCAGTCAGGGGACAATCAGCCCCAGCATTTT.

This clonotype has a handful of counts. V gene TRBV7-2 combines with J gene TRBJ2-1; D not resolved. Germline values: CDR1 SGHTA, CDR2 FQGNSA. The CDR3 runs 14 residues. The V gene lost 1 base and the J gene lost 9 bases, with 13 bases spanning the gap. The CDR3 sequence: CASSLDAIWGEQFF. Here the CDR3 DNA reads TGTGCCAGCAGCTTAGATGCTATATGGGGTGAGCAGTTCTTC.

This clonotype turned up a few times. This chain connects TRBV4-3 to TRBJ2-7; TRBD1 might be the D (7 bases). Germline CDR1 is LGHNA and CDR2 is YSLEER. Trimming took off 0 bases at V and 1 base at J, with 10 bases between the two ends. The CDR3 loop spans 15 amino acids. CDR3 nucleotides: TGCGCCAGCAGCCAAGATCCAGGGGGGTCCTACGAGCAGTACTTC. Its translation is CASSQDPGGSYEQYF.

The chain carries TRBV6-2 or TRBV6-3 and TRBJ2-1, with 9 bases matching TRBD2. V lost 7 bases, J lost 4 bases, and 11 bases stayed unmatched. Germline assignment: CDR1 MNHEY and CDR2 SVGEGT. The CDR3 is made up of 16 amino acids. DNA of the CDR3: TGTGCCAGCAATTGGCGGGAGGGCCCTTTTTACAATGAGCAGTTCTTC. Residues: CASNWREGPFYNEQFF.

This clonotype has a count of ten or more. CDR3 residues: CASSMGGITDTQYF. The CDR3 DNA sequence: TGTGCCAGCAGTATGGGAGGGATCACAGATACGCAGTATTTT. The chain employs TRBV6-1 and TRBJ2-3; 7 bases fit TRBD2. Unmatched junction bases numbered 4, after V lost 5 bases and J lost 2 bases. The CDR3 consists of 14 residues. Germline V lookup: CDR1 MNHNS, CDR2 SASEGT.